The sequence of this T cell receptor (beta chain) was determined in a study of control samples from healthy donors and cancer patients. Generated by immunoSEQ multiplex PCR, the TCRdb table keeps only in-frame clones and is missing some. The sample yields about 63,000 clones, 75% to 85% seen once. The CDR3 extends over 15 amino acids. V lost 5 bases, J lost 1 base, and 9 bases lay in between. Germline CDR1 reads SGHTA; CDR2 reads FQGTGA. The source is a man aged 40-50 years in good health. Specimen: blood. The V call is TRBV7-3, the J call TRBJ2-6; no firm D call. This CDR3 is CASSITGSGANVLTF. The DNA of the CDR3 is TGTGCCAGCAGCATTACCGGATCTGGGGCCAACGTCCTGACTTTC.